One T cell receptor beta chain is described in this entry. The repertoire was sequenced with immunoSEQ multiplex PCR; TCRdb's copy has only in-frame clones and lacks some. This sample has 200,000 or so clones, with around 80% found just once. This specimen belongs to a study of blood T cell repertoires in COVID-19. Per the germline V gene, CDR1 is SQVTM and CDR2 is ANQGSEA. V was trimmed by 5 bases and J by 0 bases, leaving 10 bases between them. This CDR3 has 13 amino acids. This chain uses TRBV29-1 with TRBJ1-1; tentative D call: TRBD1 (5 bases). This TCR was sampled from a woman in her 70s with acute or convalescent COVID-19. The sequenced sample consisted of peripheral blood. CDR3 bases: TGCAGCGTTAAAAGACAGTTGAACACTGAAGCTTTCTTT. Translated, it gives CSVKRQLNTEAFF. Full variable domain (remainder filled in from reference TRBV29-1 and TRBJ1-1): SAVISQKPSRDICQRGTSLTIQCQVDSQVTMMFWYRQQPGQSLTLIATANQGSEATYESGFVIDKFPISRPNLTFSTLTVSNMSPEDSSIYLCSVKRQLNTEAFFGQGTRLTVV.